One sample yielded the 15 T cell receptor beta chains listed below, sequenced in a study of CD8 T cells in Susac syndrome. It was with random hexamers that roughly 0.5 to 1 ug RNA was reverse transcribed. TCRdb reprocessed the immunoSEQ multiplex PCR reads with MiXCR, giving one entry per CDR3 protein. This sample carries fewer than 300,000 distinct CDR3 sequences, 70% to 90% of them seen once, and the ten largest clones take around 0.11%. Material: CD8+ T cells from PBMCs. These receptor sequences come from a human donor with multiple sclerosis.

The gene calls are TRBV3-1 and TRBJ2-1, with D tentatively TRBD1 (7 bases). V was cut by 3 bases and J by 3 bases, with 21 bases left in between. This CDR3 has 18 amino acids. Germline loops: CDR1 LGHDT, CDR2 YNNKEL (reference sequence). The CDR3 nucleotides are TGTGCCAGCAGCCAGGACCCAACAGGGGCGGAGGGCTACAATGAGCAGTTCTTC. Its protein is CASSQDPTGAEGYNEQFF.

The chain joins TRBV25-1 to TRBJ2-5; D remains ambiguous. V shed 4 bases and J shed 6 bases, with 15 bases lying between them. In germline, CDR1 is MGHDK, CDR2 SYGVNS. The CDR3 loop spans 14 amino acids. The CDR3 sequence: CASSGEDYEKTQYF. In DNA form, the CDR3 reads TGTGCCAGCAGTGGAGAGGATTATGAAAAGACCCAGTACTTC.

A note on this clonotype: At one end the junction does not follow the germline gene, possibly because of a read error. The DNA for the CDR3 is TGTGCCAGCAGTCCTCTCGTGGGACGGTCCTCTGAGGCCAACGTCCTGACTTTC. This gives the protein CASSPLVGRSSEANVLTF. The chain carries TRBV6-1 and TRBJ2-6; D tentatively fits TRBD1 or TRBD2 (5 bases each). This CDR3 contains 18 residues. The germline V gene encodes CDR1 MNHNS and CDR2 SASEGT.

The chain carries TRBV20-1 and TRBJ2-1; 8 nucleotides line up with TRBD2. The germline V gene has CDR1 DFQATT and CDR2 SNEGSKA (reference sequence). The CDR3 length is 16 residues. After removal of 0 bases from V and 4 bases from J, the junction contained 8 bases not matched to a gene. CDR3 residues: CSARDRAGVTYNEQFF. CDR3 DNA sequence: TGCAGTGCTAGAGATAGAGCGGGAGTCACATACAATGAGCAGTTCTTC.

A single count supports this clonotype. The chain combines TRBV5-6 with TRBJ2-1; TRBD1 agrees at 10 bases. Germline V gene data show CDR1 as SGHDT and CDR2 as YYEEEE. After removal of 4 bases from V and 10 bases from J, the junction contained 11 bases not matched to a gene. The CDR3 contains 15 residues. CDR3 in amino acids: CASSLDRGRRGEQFF. The CDR3 coding sequence is TGTGCCAGCAGCCTGGACAGGGGGAGGCGCGGGGAGCAGTTCTTC.

The gene calls are TRBV27 and TRBJ2-5; 14 bases agree with TRBD2. V gave up 6 bases and J gave up 0 bases; unmatched junction bases: 6. Germline CDR1 and CDR2: MNHEY and SMNVEV (reference sequence). The CDR3 has 17 residues. The CDR3 here is CASSLGTSGRNQETQYF. CDR3 sequence (DNA): TGTGCCAGCAGCCTAGGGACTAGCGGGAGAAACCAAGAGACCCAGTACTTC.

This rearrangement joins TRBV10-1 to TRBJ1-1; possible D gene TRBD1, 6 bases. The CDR3 spans 13 residues. V was shortened by 0 bases and J by 8 bases, with 10 bases between the two germline ends. CDR1 WNHNN and CDR2 SYGVQD come from the germline V gene (reference sequence). Here the CDR3 DNA reads TGCGCCAGCAGTGAGTCCCGGACAGTGGAAGCTTTCTTT. Translated: CASSESRTVEAFF.

The chain carries TRBV27 and TRBJ2-5; no firm D call. CDR3 length equals 13 residues. Between the trimmed V and J ends, which lost 3 bases and 7 bases, there was a span of 12 bases. Germline loops: CDR1 MNHEY, CDR2 SMNVEV (reference sequence). In nucleotides, the CDR3 is TGTGCCAGCAGTTTGAGTCCGAGTGGGACCCAGTACTTC. This sequence encodes CASSLSPSGTQYF.

The J gene is TRBJ2-1, the V gene TRBV19; 9 bases map to TRBD2. With 3 bases clipped from V and 6 bases from J, the junction kept 6 bases outside the gene matches. The CDR3 is made up of 15 amino acids. Germline CDR1 and CDR2: LNHDA and SQIVND (reference sequence). This CDR3 is CASSIPSGRPNEQFF. The CDR3 DNA reads TGTGCCAGTAGTATCCCAAGCGGGAGGCCCAATGAGCAGTTCTTC.

The chain uses TRBV27 and TRBJ1-5; TRBD1 is a possible D gene (6 bases). The germline V gene has CDR1 MNHEY and CDR2 SMNVEV (reference sequence). The CDR3 has 15 amino acids. V gave up 6 bases and J gave up 2 bases, with 14 bases separating them. As DNA, the CDR3 is TGTGCCAGCAGCCCTAGGGGGGATCGCAATCAGCCCCAGCATTTT. Translated: CASSPRGDRNQPQHF.

The chain is built from TRBV12-3 or TRBV12-4 and TRBJ2-7; TRBD1 aligns across 8 bases. This CDR3 is 15 amino acids long. Germline trimming cut 5 bases from V and 7 bases from J; bases unmatched to any gene: 13. CDR3 in amino acids: CASSRDRDRPAEQYF. The CDR3 region has the DNA TGTGCCAGCAGTCGCGATAGGGACAGGCCGGCGGAGCAGTACTTC.

The J gene is TRBJ1-1, the V gene TRBV7-9; D gene uncertain. The CDR3 sequence is 12 residues long. V lost 2 bases and J 3 bases, leaving 4 bases between the germline ends. From germline, CDR1 is SEHNR and CDR2 FQNEAQ (reference sequence). The CDR3 spells CASSLTHTEAFF. CDR3 DNA: TGTGCCAGCAGCTTAACCCACACTGAAGCTTTCTTT.

This sequence joins TRBV6-1 and TRBJ1-2; maybe TRBD1 (6 bases). The CDR3 extends over 19 amino acids. Deletions cut 2 bases from V and 4 bases from J, with 26 bases between. Germline lookup yields CDR1 MNHNS and CDR2 SASEGT. CDR3 in DNA: TGTGCCAGCAGTGAATACGTGGGGGGTACAGGGACTGGATTCTATGGCTACACCTTC. Translation: CASSEYVGGTGTGFYGYTF.

The chain combines TRBV6-1 with TRBJ2-7; D tentatively reads TRBD1 or TRBD2 (5 bases each). In germline, CDR1 is MNHNS, CDR2 SASEGT. The CDR3 sequence is 14 residues long. Trimming stripped 3 bases from V and 3 bases from J, with 12 bases between. The CDR3 nucleotides are TGTGCCAGCAGTGATGGGGGAGAGGGCTACGAGCAGTACTTC. Its translation: CASSDGGEGYEQYF.

The CDR3 region is CASSIGVRGQSSYEQYF. The CDR3 nucleotides are TGTGCCAGCAGTATCGGGGTCAGGGGACAGTCCTCCTACGAGCAGTACTTC. This rearrangement joins TRBV27 to TRBJ2-7; 7 nucleotides line up with TRBD1. This CDR3 contains 17 residues. The V and J ends lost 5 bases and 0 bases, in that order; junction bases with no gene match: 13. Germline V gene lookup returns CDR1 MNHEY and CDR2 SMNVEV (reference sequence).